Listed below are T cell receptor beta chains from one sample, sequenced in a study of HIV-infected patients and healthy controls. In TCRdb, the 5' RACE reads were re-called with MiXCR into one record per CDR3 protein. This sample has approximately 22,000 distinct CDR3 sequences, with 7.5% to 10% found just once. The sample was blood. The source of these receptors is an adult in good health. CDR3s include the opening cysteine and the closing phenylalanine or tryptophan. The order of the fields is clone size, J gene, D gene, V gene, CDR3 DNA, CDR3 protein. The D gene is left open where the match is weak. A row's size may be missing; if present it is once, few, many or a size class.

size: many
J: TRBJ2-5
D: TRBD2
V: TRBV4-3
DNA: TGCGCCAGCAGCCATGCCTACGGGGGGGTTGAGACCCAGTACTTC
CDR3: CASSHAYGGVETQYF

size: medium-sized
J: TRBJ1-4
D: NA
V: TRBV5-1
DNA: TGCGCCAGCAGCTTACCACTCAGGGATTCAACTAATGAAAAACTGTTTTTT
CDR3: CASSLPLRDSTNEKLFF

size: many
J: TRBJ1-2
D: NA
V: TRBV12-3/TRBV12-4
DNA: TGTGCCAGCAGCGGATCGTATGGCTATGGCTACACCTTC
CDR3: CASSGSYGYGYTF

size: many
J: TRBJ1-2
D: TRBD1
V: TRBV20-1
DNA: TGCAGTGCTAGAGGGACAGGGGACTATGGCTACACCTTC
CDR3: CSARGTGDYGYTF

size: NA
J: TRBJ1-6
D: NA
V: TRBV6-2/TRBV6-3
DNA: TGTGCCAGCAGTTACTCGTGGACAGAGTCACCCCCCCACTTT
CDR3: CASSYSWTESPPHF

size: many
J: TRBJ2-2
D: NA
V: TRBV6-1
DNA: TGTGCCAGCAGTGAAGCGTTGTCCCCCCAGGGCACCGGGGAGCTGTTTTTT
CDR3: CASSEALSPQGTGELFF

size: many
J: TRBJ2-3
D: NA
V: TRBV11-3
DNA: TGTGCCAGCAGCTTAGGGGCAGCTAGCACAGATACGCAGTATTTT
CDR3: CASSLGAASTDTQYF

size: many
J: TRBJ2-5
D: NA
V: TRBV10-3
DNA: TGTGCCATCAGTGAGTTCCCGCAGACAGGAGGCCGGGAGACCCAGTACTTC
CDR3: CAISEFPQTGGRETQYF

size: NA
J: TRBJ2-2
D: TRBD2
V: TRBV20-1
DNA: TGCAGTGCTAGTAGCGGGGGGACCGGGGAGCTGTTTTTT
CDR3: CSASSGGTGELFF

size: medium-sized
J: TRBJ2-3
D: NA
V: TRBV20-1
DNA: TGCAGTGCTAGATTTGCGGACAGAGTGAGCACAGATACGCAGTATTTT
CDR3: CSARFADRVSTDTQYF

size: many
J: TRBJ2-2
D: NA
V: TRBV20-1
DNA: TGCAGTGTTAAACAGGGTCGGGCGAACACCGGGGAGCTGTTTTTT
CDR3: CSVKQGRANTGELFF

size: medium-sized
J: TRBJ1-1
D: NA
V: TRBV29-1
DNA: TGCAGCGCAAAGAGGGCAACGAACACTGAAGCTTTCTTT
CDR3: CSAKRATNTEAFF

size: many
J: TRBJ2-7
D: TRBD1
V: TRBV6-5
DNA: TGTGCCAGCAGTTACTCGGACAGGGGGCGCGGAGAGCAGTACTTC
CDR3: CASSYSDRGRGEQYF

size: many
J: TRBJ2-6
D: NA
V: TRBV20-1
DNA: TGCAGTGCTAGACCAGACGGGAGCTCTGGGGCCAACGTCCTGACTTTC
CDR3: CSARPDGSSGANVLTF

size: many
J: TRBJ2-6
D: NA
V: TRBV18
DNA: TGTGCCAGCTCACCGGTGCACAGGGCCAGGACTGGTGGGGCCAACGTCCTGACTTTC
CDR3: CASSPVHRARTGGANVLTF

size: many
J: TRBJ2-3
D: TRBD2
V: TRBV27
DNA: TGTGCCAGCATCATTAGGGGCGGGAGCCCCACAGATACGCAGTATTTT
CDR3: CASIIRGGSPTDTQYF

size: many
J: TRBJ2-2
D: NA
V: TRBV19
DNA: TGTGCCAGTAAGGGGCATCAGAACACCGGGGAGCTGTTTTTT
CDR3: CASKGHQNTGELFF

size: many
J: TRBJ1-4
D: TRBD1
V: TRBV9
DNA: TGTGCCAGCAGCGGAGGACAGGGAGTCGGCGAAAAACTGTTTTTT
CDR3: CASSGGQGVGEKLFF

size: few
J: TRBJ2-3
D: NA
V: TRBV27
DNA: TGTGCCAGCAGTCCCCCCCCGGGGACGACAGATACGCAGTATTTT
CDR3: CASSPPPGTTDTQYF

size: many
J: TRBJ1-5
D: NA
V: TRBV3-1
DNA: TGTGCCAGCAGCCAAGAATCAGGTAGCAATCAGCCCCAGCATTTT
CDR3: CASSQESGSNQPQHF

size: many
J: TRBJ2-7
D: NA
V: TRBV30
DNA: TGTGCCTGGAGTGTCGGCCAGGGGGAGCAGTACTTC
CDR3: CAWSVGQGEQYF

size: many
J: TRBJ1-1
D: TRBD1
V: TRBV2
DNA: TGTGCCAGCACCCGAGGACAGGGTCGTAGCACTGAAGCTTTCTTT
CDR3: CASTRGQGRSTEAFF

size: many
J: TRBJ1-1
D: TRBD1
V: TRBV15
DNA: TGTGCCACCAGCAGAGCTTCACAGGGGCCGACTGAAGCTTTCTTT
CDR3: CATSRASQGPTEAFF

size: many
J: TRBJ1-4
D: NA
V: TRBV20-1
DNA: TGCAGTGCGTCGGACAGCCGGGCAACTAATGAAAAACTGTTTTTT
CDR3: CSASDSRATNEKLFF

size: few
J: TRBJ1-5
D: NA
V: TRBV5-6
DNA: TGTGCCAGCAGCCGGGGATTGCGGGGGAATCAGCCCCAGCATTTT
CDR3: CASSRGLRGNQPQHF

size: NA
J: TRBJ2-7
D: TRBD1
V: TRBV19
DNA: TGTGCCAGTGCCCGACAGGGAACGGTCTCCGAGCAGTACTTC
CDR3: CASARQGTVSEQYF

size: many
J: TRBJ1-5
D: NA
V: TRBV19
DNA: TGTGCCAGTAGTACTAGCACAGGATCACTCAATGGTATGCATTTT
CDR3: CASSTSTGSLNGMHF

size: once
J: TRBJ2-6
D: NA
V: TRBV6-2/TRBV6-3
DNA: TGTGCCATCCGGGGGCCCAGTATCTCTGGGGCCAACGTCCTGACTTTC
CDR3: CAIRGPSISGANVLTF

size: few
J: TRBJ2-3
D: NA
V: TRBV15
DNA: TGTGCCACCAGCAGAGCGGGGGAGCCTGGTACGCAGTATTTT
CDR3: CATSRAGEPGTQYF

size: NA
J: TRBJ1-1
D: NA
V: TRBV7-9
DNA: TGTGCCAGCATCCGACGTTCAGTCTTCCAGGGAGGAGGCCAGGGCACTGAAGCTTTCTTT
CDR3: CASIRRSVFQGGGQGTEAFF

size: few
J: TRBJ2-2
D: NA
V: TRBV10-3
DNA: TGTGCCATCAGCCTCGGAGGTGAACTGTTTTTT
CDR3: CAISLGGELFF

size: many
J: TRBJ1-5
D: NA
V: TRBV11-3
DNA: TGTGCCAGCAGCCCTCACCTCGCAGGGGATAGCAATCAGCCCCAGCATTTT
CDR3: CASSPHLAGDSNQPQHF

size: NA
J: TRBJ2-7
D: TRBD1
V: TRBV19
DNA: TGTGCCAGTAGTGGACAGGGGAGTCCCTCCTACGAGCAGTACTTC
CDR3: CASSGQGSPSYEQYF

size: medium-sized
J: TRBJ1-5
D: NA
V: TRBV7-2
DNA: TGTGCCAGCAGCTCCTTGAATCAGCCCCAGCATTTT
CDR3: CASSSLNQPQHF

size: many
J: TRBJ1-1
D: NA
V: TRBV20-1
DNA: TGCAGTGCTAGCGATGGACCGAGTAACACTGAAGCTTTCTTT
CDR3: CSASDGPSNTEAFF

size: NA
J: TRBJ1-5
D: TRBD1
V: TRBV6-1
DNA: TGTGCCAGCACCAGGGGACAGGTGGTAGGACAGCCCCAGCATTTT
CDR3: CASTRGQVVGQPQHF

size: medium-sized
J: TRBJ1-4
D: NA
V: TRBV3-1
DNA: TGTGCCAGCAGGCGCGGTGAAAAACTGTTTTTT
CDR3: CASRRGEKLFF

size: few
J: TRBJ2-2
D: NA
V: TRBV30
DNA: TGTGCCTGGAGTAAAGGGCCAGCCGACTACGGTGCCGGGGAGCTGTTTTTT
CDR3: CAWSKGPADYGAGELFF

size: many
J: TRBJ1-1
D: NA
V: TRBV6-5
DNA: TGTGCCAGCAGTTACGACAAAGCGAACACTGAAGCTTTCTTT
CDR3: CASSYDKANTEAFF

size: NA
J: TRBJ1-4
D: TRBD1
V: TRBV4-1
DNA: TGCGCCAGCAGCCAAGATCGGGCACAGGGGGCTGAAAAACTGTTTTTT
CDR3: CASSQDRAQGAEKLFF

size: many
J: TRBJ2-3
D: NA
V: TRBV5-1
DNA: TGCGCCAGCAGCTCATTCCGGGACAGCACAGATACGCAGTATTTT
CDR3: CASSSFRDSTDTQYF

size: few
J: TRBJ2-3
D: NA
V: TRBV20-1
DNA: TGCAGTGCCCTGGGGGCGTATGAAGATACGCAGTATTTT
CDR3: CSALGAYEDTQYF

size: many
J: TRBJ2-1
D: NA
V: TRBV10-3
DNA: TGTGCCATCAATGGCGGACCCTACAATGAGCAGTTCTTC
CDR3: CAINGGPYNEQFF

size: few
J: TRBJ1-1
D: NA
V: TRBV3-1
DNA: TGTGCCAGCAGCCAGTGGCAGGTCAATGAAGCTTTCTTT
CDR3: CASSQWQVNEAFF

size: few
J: TRBJ2-7
D: TRBD1
V: TRBV19
DNA: TGTGCCAGTACCCCGACAGGGGGCGACGAGCAGTACTTC
CDR3: CASTPTGGDEQYF

size: many
J: TRBJ2-3
D: TRBD2
V: TRBV13
DNA: TGTGCCAGCAGCTTAGGACTAGCGGGGGCCCGCACAGATACGCAGTATTTT
CDR3: CASSLGLAGARTDTQYF

size: many
J: TRBJ2-1
D: NA
V: TRBV2
DNA: TGTGCCAGCAGTGAAGAGAGTCTTGAGCAGTTCTTC
CDR3: CASSEESLEQFF

size: many
J: TRBJ1-1
D: TRBD1
V: TRBV7-9
DNA: TGTGCCAGCAGCCCACGACAGGGGGACACTGAAGCTTTCTTT
CDR3: CASSPRQGDTEAFF